This section outlines one T cell receptor (beta chain) sequence together with its context. Its antigen remains unknown. 5'RACE primed from the constant segment yielded TCR alpha and TCR beta cDNA libraries bearing sample barcodes and UMIs. In TCRdb, the 5' RACE reads were re-called with MiXCR into one record per CDR3 protein. The sample includes 250,000 to 350,000 distinct CDR3 sequences, roughly an eighth of them seen just once. This sample is drawn from a study of T-cell memory formation after mild COVID-19. General study findings and limits: Clones that contracted from day 15 to 85 had balanced CD4/CD8; later expanders were CD4+ biased.

The germline CDR1 and CDR2 sequences are SQVTM and ANQGSEA. V lost 3 bases and J lost 5; bases outside the gene matches: 7. This CDR3 spans 15 amino acids. This chain connects TRBV29-1 to TRBJ2-5; 12 bases are a match to TRBD2. The specimen sequenced was PBMCs or a T cell subset sorted from them (not recorded which). The clonotype comes from a man aged 18-30 years who had mild COVID-19 (a few samples of this study predate the infection). Cell type and time point are not known. CDR3 nucleotides: TGCAGCGTTGACCCTAGCGGGGGGGTCCGGGAGACCCAGTACTTC. This sequence encodes CSVDPSGGVRETQYF.